This TCR beta chain was captured in a study of HIV-infected children after antiretroviral therapy interruption. Study information: Continuous-treatment samples came from weeks 0, 48 and 150.

In germline, CDR1 is SEHNR, CDR2 FQNEAQ (reference sequence). The length of the CDR3 is 17 residues. V lost 5 bases and J 6 bases, leaving 24 bases between the germline ends. Sample treatment: PENTA 11 planned treatment interruption arm or continuous ART arm. Unique molecular identifiers were included in an RNA-based 3' RACE TCR library. TCRdb itself ran the 3' RACE reads through MiXCR, one entry per CDR3 protein. Among about 89,000 distinct CDR3 sequences listed, about 6.3% were seen once. This TCR was sampled from a pool of human donors with HIV. The sequenced sample was CD45RA+ CD4+ T cells from PBMCs, pooled from several time points, obtained from a donor given antiretroviral therapy, either interrupted or continuous. The subset here: naive CD4+ CD45RA+ CD45RO- T cells. The chain employs TRBV7-9 and TRBJ2-3, with D perhaps assigned TRBD1 or TRBD2 (5 bases each). CDR3 in amino acids: CASSRGSIGTSGDTQYF. In nucleotides, the CDR3 is TGTGCCAGCAGCCGCGGATCGATTGGGACGAGTGGGGATACGCAGTATTTT.